This is a list of T cell receptor beta chains from one sample in a study of T cells in Graves' hyperthyroidism and ophthalmopathy. TCRdb reprocessed the multiplex PCR reads with MiXCR, giving one entry per CDR3 protein. The sample has 270,000 or so distinct CDR3 sequences, less than 30% seen once. Sequencing was performed on blood. Receptor source: a man in his forties with Graves' hyperthyroidism that later progressed to Graves' ophthalmopathy. The CDR3 runs from the conserved cysteine through the conserved F or W. The D gene is left open where the match is weak. The size entry is marked missing in some rows and otherwise reads once, few, many or a size class.

v_call,j_call,clone_size,d_call,cdr3_nt,cdr3_aa
TRBV24-1,TRBJ2-7,many,.,TGTGCCACCAGTGCCCCAGGGTCCTACGAGCAGTACTTC,CATSAPGSYEQYF
TRBV2,TRBJ2-5,many,.,TGTGCCAGCAGTGGGATGATCAGGGAGACCCAGTACTTC,CASSGMIRETQYF
TRBV29-1,TRBJ1-1,.,.,TGCAGCGTTGTGGGCAGGAAGAACACTGAAGCTTTCTTT,CSVVGRKNTEAFF
TRBV30,TRBJ2-7,.,TRBD2,TGTGCCTGGACTAGCGGGAGCACTAGCGAGCAGTACTTC,CAWTSGSTSEQYF
TRBV7-2,TRBJ1-1,.,TRBD1,TGTGCCAGCAGCTTAGGGACAGGCCCCGCGAACACTGAAGCTTTCTTT,CASSLGTGPANTEAFF
TRBV6-2/TRBV6-3,TRBJ1-1,many,.,TGTGCCAGCAGTTACCCCGACCGGGGTCACGGTGGCGCTGAAGCTTTCTTT,CASSYPDRGHGGAEAFF
TRBV6-1,TRBJ1-2,.,.,TGTGCCAGCAGTGACAGGGTGGGGCGGTATGGCTACACCTTC,CASSDRVGRYGYTF
TRBV3-1,TRBJ1-1,many,.,TGTGCCAGCAGCCCAAATTACAGAATGAACACTGAAGCTTTCTTT,CASSPNYRMNTEAFF
TRBV9,TRBJ2-7,.,TRBD1,TGTGCCAGCAGCGTAGCGGTACAGGGGGCTCACGAGCAGTACTTC,CASSVAVQGAHEQYF
TRBV6-5,TRBJ1-2,many,TRBD1,TGTGCCAGCAGCCGGACAGGGGGCTATGGCTACACCTTC,CASSRTGGYGYTF
TRBV7-2,TRBJ2-4,many,TRBD1,TGTGCCAGCAGCCCCAGGGACAGGAACATTCAGTACTTC,CASSPRDRNIQYF
TRBV15,TRBJ2-7,.,.,TGTGCCACCAGCAGGCAGGGCTACGAGCAGTACTTC,CATSRQGYEQYF
TRBV6-5,TRBJ1-1,many,.,TGTGCCAGCAGTATATCAGGGGTGGCTGAAGCTTTCTTT,CASSISGVAEAFF
TRBV20-1,TRBJ1-1,.,.,TGCAGTGCTAGGCCCGGGAGCCTGAACACTGAAGCTTTCTTT,CSARPGSLNTEAFF
TRBV9,TRBJ1-1,.,.,TGTGCCAGCAGCTCACACCCGGAGAACACTGAAGCTTTCTTT,CASSSHPENTEAFF